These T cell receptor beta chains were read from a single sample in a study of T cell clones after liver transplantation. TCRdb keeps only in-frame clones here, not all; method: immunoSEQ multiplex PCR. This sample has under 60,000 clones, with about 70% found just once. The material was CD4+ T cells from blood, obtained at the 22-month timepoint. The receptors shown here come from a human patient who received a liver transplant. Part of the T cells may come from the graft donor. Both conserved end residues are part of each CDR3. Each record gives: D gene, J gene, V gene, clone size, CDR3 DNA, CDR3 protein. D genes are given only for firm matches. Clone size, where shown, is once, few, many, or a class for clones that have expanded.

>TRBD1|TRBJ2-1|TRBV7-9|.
TGTGCCAGCAGCGTTTTGGCAGGGGGCTGGAACAATGAGCAGTTCTTC
CASSVLAGGWNNEQFF
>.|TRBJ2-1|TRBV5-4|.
TGTGCCAGCAGCCCTAACCAGTACGAGCAGTTCTTC
CASSPNQYEQFF
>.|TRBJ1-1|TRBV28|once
TGTGCCAGCGAAAGGGGGGTAGCGAACACTGAAGCTTTCTTT
CASERGVANTEAFF
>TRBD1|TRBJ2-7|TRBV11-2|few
TGTGCCAGCAGCTTATCCGGGACAGGGTACCACGAGCAGTACTTC
CASSLSGTGYHEQYF
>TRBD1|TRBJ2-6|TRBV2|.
TGTGCCAGCAGTCTGACAGGGTATGGGGCCAACGTCCTGACTTTC
CASSLTGYGANVLTF
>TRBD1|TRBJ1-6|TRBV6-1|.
TGTGCCAGCGACCCCCCGACAGGGAGCGGGTCACCCCTCCACTTT
CASDPPTGSGSPLHF
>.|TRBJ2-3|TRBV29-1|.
TGCAGCGTTGATGGGGGCACTAGCACAGATACGCAGTATTTT
CSVDGGTSTDTQYF
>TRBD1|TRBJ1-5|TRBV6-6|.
TGTGCCAGCACCCTATTAGGACAGGGCGGGAATCAGCCCCAGCATTTT
CASTLLGQGGNQPQHF
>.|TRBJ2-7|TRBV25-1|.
TGTGCCAGCAGTGGGGACACCTCCCCCGACGAGCAGTACTTC
CASSGDTSPDEQYF
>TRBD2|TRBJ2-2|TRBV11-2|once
TGTGCCAGCAGCTTATCCCGGACTAGCGGAAGCGCCGGGGAGCTGTTTTTT
CASSLSRTSGSAGELFF
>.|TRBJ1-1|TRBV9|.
TGTGCCAGCAGCGTAGTGGGGGGCGCGGGGAACACTGAAGCTTTCTTT
CASSVVGGAGNTEAFF
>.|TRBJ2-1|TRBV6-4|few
TGTGCCAGCAGTGAGGTACAGGGCACTGAGCAGTTCTTC
CASSEVQGTEQFF
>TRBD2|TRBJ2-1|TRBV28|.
TGTGCCAGCAGTATACTAGCGGGGGCCACTAAGAATGAGCAGTTCTTC
CASSILAGATKNEQFF
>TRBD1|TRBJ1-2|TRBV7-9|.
TGTGCCAGCAGCTCGGGAACAGGGGGCGTTAACTATGGCTACACCTTC
CASSSGTGGVNYGYTF